The present T cell receptor beta chain was sequenced within a study of cytomegalovirus exposure and HLA in healthy donors. PCR primers comprised 60 Vbeta and 13 Jbeta primers. Sequenced by immunoSEQ multiplex PCR; TCRdb stores in-frame clones only, minus some. The repertoire includes some 120,000 clones, less than 90% of them detected once, and around 0.24% sits in the top ten. Only a few counts were recorded for this clone. Its matching antigen is unknown. The germline V and J ends were trimmed by 5 bases and 2 bases, with 12 bases remaining between them. The CDR3 runs to 14 residues. CDR1 is SGHVS and CDR2 is FQNEAQ in the germline V gene. Study observations and caveats: As a later analysis showed, a missense DCLRE1C variant was linked to trimming of TCR beta V- and J-genes.

The clonotype originates from a man aged 45-65 years in good health and CMV-seronegative. Input material: PBMCs. V is TRBV7-8 and J is TRBJ2-5; TRBD1 is a possible D gene (6 bases). The DNA for the CDR3 is TGTGCCAGCAGCCCAAGGACAGCGCAAGAGACCCAGTACTTC. It specifies CASSPRTAQETQYF. Looking up the rest from reference TRBV7-8 and TRBJ2-5 gives the full variable domain: GAGVSQSPRYKVAKRGQDVALRCDPISGHVSLFWYQQALGQGPEFLTYFQNEAQLDKSGLPSDRFFAERPEGSVSTLKIQRTQQEDSAVYLCASSPRTAQETQYFGPGTRLLVL.